The T cell receptor (beta chain) described here comes from a study of human T cells and chemical hapten exposure. Whole-study results and caveats: Relative to controls, expanded TCRs formed significantly more large CDR3 similarity clusters.

Time point of the sample: patch test 2, 6 weeks after DPC sensitization. Treatment noted: therapeutic diphenylcyclopropenone sensitization with weekly scalp DPC. The CDR3 runs 14 residues. Germline CDR1 MDHEN, CDR2 SYDVKM. The V segment lost 1 base and the J segment 7 bases; nucleotides outside the gene matches: 4. In regard to this clonotype: Its antigen is unidentified.

TCRdb redid the calling of the RACE reads with MiXCR, one entry per CDR3 protein. The sample consists of more than 75,000 distinct CDR3 sequences, roughly a tenth of them appearing once. The TCR originated in a woman in her twenties or thirties with alopecia areata. Some clones in this sample may be carry-over from other donors' samples. This sample comprised whole blood, obtained in connection with sensitization to the hapten diphenylcyclopropenone (DPC). This rearrangement joins TRBV28 to TRBJ1-5; 7 nucleotides match TRBD1. CDR3 residues: CASSLSGGRQPQHF. The CDR3, as DNA: TGTGCCAGCAGTTTATCAGGGGGAAGACAGCCCCAGCATTTT. Drawing the rest from reference TRBV28 and TRBJ1-5, the complete variable domain is DVKVTQSSRYLVKRTGEKVFLECVQDMDHENMFWYRQDPGLGLRLIYFSYDVKMKEKGDIPEGYSVSREKKERFSLILESASTNQTSMYLCASSLSGGRQPQHFGDGTRLSIL.